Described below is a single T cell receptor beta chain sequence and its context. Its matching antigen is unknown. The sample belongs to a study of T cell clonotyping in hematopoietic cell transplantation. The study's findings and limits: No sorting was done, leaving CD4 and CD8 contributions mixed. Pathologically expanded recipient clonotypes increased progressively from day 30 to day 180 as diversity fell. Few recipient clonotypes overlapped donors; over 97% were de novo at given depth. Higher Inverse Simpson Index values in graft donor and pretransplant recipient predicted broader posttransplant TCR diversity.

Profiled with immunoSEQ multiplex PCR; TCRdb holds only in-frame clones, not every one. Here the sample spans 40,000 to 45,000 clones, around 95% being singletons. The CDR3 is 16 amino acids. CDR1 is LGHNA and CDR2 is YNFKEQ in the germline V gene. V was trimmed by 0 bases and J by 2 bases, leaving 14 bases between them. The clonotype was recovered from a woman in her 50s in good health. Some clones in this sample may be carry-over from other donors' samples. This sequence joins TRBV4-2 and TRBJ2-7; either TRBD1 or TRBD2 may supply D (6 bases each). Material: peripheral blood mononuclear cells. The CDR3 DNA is TGTGCCAGCAGCCAAGAGTTTAGGGGGGTTACCTACGAGCAGTACTTC. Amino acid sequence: CASSQEFRGVTYEQYF.